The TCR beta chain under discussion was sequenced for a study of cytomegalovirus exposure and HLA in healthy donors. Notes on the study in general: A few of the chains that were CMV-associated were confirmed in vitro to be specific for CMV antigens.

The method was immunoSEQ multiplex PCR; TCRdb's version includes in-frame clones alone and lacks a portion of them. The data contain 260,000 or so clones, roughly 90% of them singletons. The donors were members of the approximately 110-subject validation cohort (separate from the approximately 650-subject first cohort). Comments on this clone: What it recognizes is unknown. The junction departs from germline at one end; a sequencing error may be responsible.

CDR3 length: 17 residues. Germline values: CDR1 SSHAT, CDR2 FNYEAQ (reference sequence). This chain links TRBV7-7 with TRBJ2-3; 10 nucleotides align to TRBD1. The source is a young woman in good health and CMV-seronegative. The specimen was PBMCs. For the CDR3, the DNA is TGTGCTAGCAGAGAGATTACCGGGACAGGGGGCACAGATACGCAGTATTTT. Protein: CASREITGTGGTDTQYF.